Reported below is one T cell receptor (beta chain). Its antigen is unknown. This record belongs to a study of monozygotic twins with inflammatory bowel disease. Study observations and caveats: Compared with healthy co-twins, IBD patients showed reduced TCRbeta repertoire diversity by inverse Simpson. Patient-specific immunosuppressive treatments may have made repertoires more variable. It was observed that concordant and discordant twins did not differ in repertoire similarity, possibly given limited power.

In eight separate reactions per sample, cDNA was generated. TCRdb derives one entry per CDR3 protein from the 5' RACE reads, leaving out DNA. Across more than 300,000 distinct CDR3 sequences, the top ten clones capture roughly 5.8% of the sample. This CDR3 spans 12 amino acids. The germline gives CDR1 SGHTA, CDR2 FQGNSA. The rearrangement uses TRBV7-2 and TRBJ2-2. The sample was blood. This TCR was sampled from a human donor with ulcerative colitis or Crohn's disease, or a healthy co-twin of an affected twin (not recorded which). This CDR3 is CASSFMTGELFF. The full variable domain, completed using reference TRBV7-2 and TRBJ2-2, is GAGVSQSPSNKVTEKGKDVELRCDPISGHTALYWYRQSLGQGLEFLIYFQGNSAPDKSGLPSDRFSAERTGGSVSTLTIQRTQQEDSAVYLCASSFMTGELFFGEGSRLTVL.